Listed here are 2 T cell receptor beta chains from one sample, sequenced in a study of shared clonotypes between healthy human individuals. Measured with immunoSEQ multiplex PCR; TCRdb has only the in-frame clones, and not every one. The sample lists nearly 1,000,000 clones, over 60% occurring once. Material for sequencing was memory CD4+ T cells sorted from blood. Subset noted: CD45RA-negative fraction. The receptors were gathered from a man aged 18 to 35 in good health.

The chain has TRBV7-2 and TRBJ2-2; the D gene is possibly TRBD1 (6 bases). The germline CDR1 and CDR2 sequences are SGHTA and FQGNSA. The CDR3 consists of 17 residues. Trimming left V 5 bases short and J 1 base short, with 17 bases between. CDR3 in DNA: TGTGCCAGCAGCCAGGCGCTTTGGACAGTGAACACCGGGGAGCTGTTTTTT. Amino acid sequence: CASSQALWTVNTGELFF.

The chain combines TRBV10-3 with TRBJ1-6; D possibly corresponds to TRBD1 (5 bases). The CDR3 has 14 residues. Germline values: CDR1 ENHRY, CDR2 SYGVKD. With 4 bases removed from V and 6 bases from J, the gap between germline ends came to 10 bases. The CDR3 DNA follows: TGTGCCATCAGTGGGGCAGGGTCTAATTCACCCCTCCACTTT. It yields the protein CAISGAGSNSPLHF.